The 12 T cell receptor beta chains listed next were all sequenced from one sample in a study of control samples from healthy donors and cancer patients. Sequencing used immunoSEQ multiplex PCR; TCRdb keeps in-frame clones, though not all of them. The sample shows 150,000 to 200,000 clones, more than 80% of them seen only once. Specimen: blood. These receptor sequences come from a man aged 25 to 40 in good health.

This sequence joins TRBV30 and TRBJ1-5, with 8 bases aligning to TRBD1. V was pared by 5 bases and J by 2 bases, with 5 bases of the junction left unmatched. Germline values: CDR1 GTSNPN, CDR2 SVGIG (reference sequence). The CDR3 runs to 14 residues. For the CDR3, the DNA is TGTGCCTGGGGTGGACAGGGCGGCAATCAGCCCCAGCATTTT. Protein: CAWGGQGGNQPQHF. The full variable domain, rest sourced from reference TRBV30 and TRBJ1-5, is SQTIHQWPATLVQPVGSPLSLECTVEGTSNPNLYWYRQAAGRGLQLLFYSVGIGQISSEVPQNLSASRPQDRQFILSSKKLLLSDSGFYLCAWGGQGGNQPQHFGDGTRLSIL.

For the CDR3, the DNA is TGTGCTAGTGGTTTCGGACAGGGACCGAACAATGAGCAGTTCTTC. Protein sequence: CASGFGQGPNNEQFF. The V call is TRBV12-5, the J call TRBJ2-1; TRBD1 matches at 8 bases. CDR1 LGHNT and CDR2 FRNRAP come from the germline V gene. The CDR3 length is 15 residues. The J segment lost 5 bases and the V segment lost 3 bases, leaving 6 bases of the junction unmatched.

This chain joins TRBV9 and TRBJ2-3; 7 bases line up with TRBD2. The J segment lost 2 bases and the V segment lost 0 bases, leaving 9 bases of the junction unmatched. The CDR3 loop spans 17 amino acids. CDR1 and CDR2 (germline): SGDLS, YYNGEE. This chain's CDR3 is CASSVGGQRGPTDTQYF. In DNA, the CDR3 is TGTGCCAGCAGCGTAGGAGGGCAGCGGGGCCCCACAGATACGCAGTATTTT.

V gene TRBV30 combines with J gene TRBJ2-3; a weak D match, TRBD2 (6 bases). Germline CDR1 GTSNPN, CDR2 SVGIG (reference sequence). V was shortened by 8 bases and J by 2 bases, with 17 bases between the two germline ends. This CDR3 is built from 14 residues. The CDR3 reads CALESGGNTDTQYF. DNA for the CDR3: TGTGCCCTGGAGTCTGGGGGGAACACAGATACGCAGTATTTT.

V is TRBV11-1 and J is TRBJ1-1; D not resolved. There are 16 residues in the CDR3. CDR1 SGHAT and CDR2 FQDESV come from the germline V gene (reference sequence). V was pared by 10 bases and J by 0 bases, with 21 bases between. The CDR3 nucleotides read TGTGCCACCAAGACATCGCCTTTCACCTTGAACACTGAAGCTTTCTTT. This encodes CATKTSPFTLNTEAFF.

The chain employs TRBV28 and TRBJ2-2, with 9 positions matching TRBD2. The junction had 3 bases not matched to a gene; V was cut back by 7 bases and J by 3 bases. This CDR3 is 14 amino acids long. Germline V CDR1 and CDR2: MDHEN, SYDVKM. The CDR3 coding sequence is TGTGCCAGCACGGGACTAGCCTACACCGGGGAGCTGTTTTTT. This encodes CASTGLAYTGELFF. Full variable domain (outside the CDR3, taken from reference TRBV28 and TRBJ2-2): DVKVTQSSRYLVKRTGEKVFLECVQDMDHENMFWYRQDPGLGLRLIYFSYDVKMKEKGDIPEGYSVSREKKERFSLILESASTNQTSMYLCASTGLAYTGELFFGEGSRLTVL.

This chain connects TRBV9 to TRBJ1-1; no firm D call. The CDR3 length is 12 residues. The germline V gene has CDR1 SGDLS and CDR2 YYNGEE. Trimming shortened V by 3 bases and J by 1 base, and 4 bases separated the two germline ends. CDR3 nucleotide sequence: TGTGCCAGCAGCGACCGGAACACTGAAGCTTTCTTT. This sequence encodes CASSDRNTEAFF.

This chain joins TRBV19 and TRBJ2-2; 8 positions agree with TRBD1. The CDR3 has 12 amino acids. Germline CDR1 reads LNHDA; CDR2 reads SQIVND (reference sequence). Unmatched junction bases numbered 3, after V lost 10 bases and J lost 5 bases. Here the CDR3 reads CAIGQGTGELFF. CDR3 in DNA: TGTGCCATCGGACAGGGTACCGGGGAGCTGTTTTTT.

The CDR3 DNA reads TGTGCCAGCAGTTACGCGGACAGGGCCGCAAGAGCTTTCTTT. This encodes CASSYADRAARAFF. This chain connects TRBV6-2 or TRBV6-3 to TRBJ1-1; 8 bases match TRBD1. With V trimmed by 2 bases and J by 10 bases, 9 bases remained unmatched. CDR3 length equals 14 residues. The germline gives CDR1 MNHEY, CDR2 SVGEGT.

V gene TRBV2 combines with J gene TRBJ1-2; TRBD1 matches 8 bases. The J segment lost 8 bases and the V segment lost 8 bases, leaving 7 bases of the junction unmatched. This CDR3 comprises 12 residues. Germline assignment: CDR1 SNHLY and CDR2 FYNNEI. The DNA for the CDR3 is TGTGCCAGCCACCTTGACAGGGGCGGCTACACCTTC. Its translation is CASHLDRGGYTF.

The chain employs TRBV15 and TRBJ2-1; either TRBD1 or TRBD2 may fit D (5 bases each). The germline V gene has CDR1 LNHNV and CDR2 YYDKDF (reference sequence). This CDR3 spans 14 amino acids. The V gene lost 8 bases and the J gene lost 2 bases, with 13 bases spanning the gap. CDR3 sequence: CATREGVAYNEQFF. CDR3 sequence (DNA): TGTGCCACCCGGGAAGGGGTGGCCTACAATGAGCAGTTCTTC.

The V and J genes are TRBV30 and TRBJ1-5, with 10 bases identical to TRBD1. This CDR3 comprises 16 residues. Germline V gene data show CDR1 as GTSNPN and CDR2 as SVGIG (reference sequence). J lost 9 bases, V lost 1 base, and 12 bases had no gene match. CDR3 coding DNA: TGTGCCTGGAGTGCGGTACAGAAGGACAGGGGGAGGCCCCAGCATTTT. It codes for CAWSAVQKDRGRPQHF.